The count of the clone carrying this T cell receptor beta chain is one. It was during active infection that Seattle patients were enrolled and then longitudinally followed. This record belongs to a study of blood T cell repertoires in COVID-19. Sequenced by immunoSEQ multiplex PCR; TCRdb stores in-frame clones only, minus some. The sample yields nearly 95,000 clones, approximately 79% seen once. The length of the CDR3 is 13 residues. Germline-derived CDR1 and CDR2 are SNHLY and FYNNEI. V was trimmed by 5 bases and J by 0 bases, leaving 7 bases between them. The receptor comes from a man aged 65 to 85 with COVID-19, enrolled during active disease. Sample: peripheral blood. This chain joins TRBV2 and TRBJ1-2, with D hard to call. CDR3 loop: CASSKTPNYGYTF. The CDR3 DNA reads TGTGCCAGCAGTAAAACACCTAACTATGGCTACACCTTC. The variable domain in full, completed from reference TRBV2 and TRBJ1-2, reads EPEVTQTPSHQVTQMGQEVILRCVPISNHLYFYWYRQILGQKVEFLVSFYNNEISEKSEIFDDQFSVERPDGSNFTLKIRSTKLEDSAMYFCASSKTPNYGYTFGSGTRLTVV.